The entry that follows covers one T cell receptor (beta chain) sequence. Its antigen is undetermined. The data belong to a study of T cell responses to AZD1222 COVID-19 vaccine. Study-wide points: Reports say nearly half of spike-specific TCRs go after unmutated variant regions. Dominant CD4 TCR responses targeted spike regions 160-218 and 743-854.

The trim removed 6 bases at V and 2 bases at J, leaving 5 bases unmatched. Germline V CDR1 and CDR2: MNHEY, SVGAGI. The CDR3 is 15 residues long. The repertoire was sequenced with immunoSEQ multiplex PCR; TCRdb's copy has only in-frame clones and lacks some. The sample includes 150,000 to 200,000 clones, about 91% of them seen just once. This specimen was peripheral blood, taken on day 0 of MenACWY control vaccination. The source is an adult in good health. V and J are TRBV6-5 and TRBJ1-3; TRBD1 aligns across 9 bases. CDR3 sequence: CASSSRDRAGNTIYF. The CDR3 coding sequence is TGTGCCAGCAGCTCCCGGGACAGGGCTGGAAACACCATATATTTT.